The next 10 T cell receptor beta chains were all read from a single sample in a study of cytomegalovirus exposure and HLA in healthy donors. Primers for the PCR totalled 60 Vbeta and 13 Jbeta. Using immunoSEQ multiplex PCR, the repertoire was profiled, and TCRdb retains in-frame clones only, with some absent. Altogether 80,000 to 100,000 clones are present, 73% being singletons, with the ten largest covering roughly 3.6%. The sample consisted of PBMCs. The receptors derive from a man aged 35-49 years in good health and CMV-seronegative.

The chain combines TRBV5-1 with TRBJ2-6; no definite D call. Germline-derived CDR1 and CDR2 are SGHRS and YFSETQ. This CDR3 comprises 15 residues. Trimming took off 0 bases at V and 2 bases at J, with 6 bases between the two ends. The CDR3 sequence: CASSLGPTGANVLTF. The DNA for the CDR3 is TGCGCCAGCAGCTTGGGCCCTACTGGGGCCAACGTCCTGACTTTC. Full variable domain (remainder filled in from reference TRBV5-1 and TRBJ2-6): KAGVTQTPRYLIKTRGQQVTLSCSPISGHRSVSWYQQTPGQGLQFLFEYFSETQRNKGNFPGRFSGRQFSNSRSEMNVSTLELGDSALYLCASSLGPTGANVLTFGAGSRLTVL.

By sample fraction, this clone is medium-sized. This CDR3 is CASSYLLRTGEQYF. DNA for the CDR3: TGTGCCAGCAGTTACCTCCTCCGGACGGGGGAGCAGTACTTC. The chain links TRBV6-5 to TRBJ2-7, with D possibly matching TRBD2 (5 bases). This CDR3 is built from 14 residues. With 2 bases removed from V and 7 bases from J, the gap between germline ends came to 15 bases. Germline V gene lookup returns CDR1 MNHEY and CDR2 SVGAGI.

The chain carries TRBV10-3 and TRBJ1-5; D may be TRBD1 (6 bases). The CDR3 consists of 17 residues. Germline V gene data show CDR1 as ENHRY and CDR2 as SYGVKD. V lost 0 bases to trimming and J lost 7 bases, with 19 bases between them. CDR3 sequence reads: CAISESIVGQGYQPQHF. The CDR3 region has the DNA TGTGCCATCAGTGAGTCGATTGTTGGGCAGGGGTACCAGCCCCAGCATTTT.

The chain couples TRBV27 to TRBJ1-5; D remains ambiguous. Germline V gene lookup returns CDR1 MNHEY and CDR2 SMNVEV (reference sequence). The V end was cut by 5 bases, the J end by 1 base, with 12 bases between. The CDR3 has 15 residues. CDR3 in amino acids: CASSLIVKSNQPQHF. Written as DNA, the CDR3 is TGTGCCAGCAGTCTCATAGTCAAAAGCAATCAGCCCCAGCATTTT.

The chain combines TRBV6-5 with TRBJ1-5; TRBD1 might be the D (5 bases). V lost 2 bases and J 6 bases, leaving 8 bases between the germline ends. Germline V gene data show CDR1 as MNHEY and CDR2 as SVGAGI. The CDR3 runs to 13 residues. This CDR3 is CASSYLRGQPQHF. Here the CDR3 DNA reads TGTGCCAGCAGTTACCTAAGGGGTCAGCCCCAGCATTTT.

The table lists this clone with a few counts. V gene TRBV18 combines with J gene TRBJ2-3; 7 positions agree with TRBD2. Germline V lookup: CDR1 KGHSH, CDR2 LQKENI. This CDR3 comprises 16 residues. The J segment lost 1 base and the V segment lost 2 bases, leaving 6 bases of the junction unmatched. The CDR3 coding sequence is TGTGCCAGCTCACCAATGGCGGGGGTCCGCACAGATACGCAGTATTTT. Translation: CASSPMAGVRTDTQYF. Supplemented by reference TRBV18 and TRBJ2-3, the full variable domain reads NAGVMQNPRHLVRRRGQEARLRCSPMKGHSHVYWYRQLPEEGLKFMVYLQKENIIDESGMPKERFSAEFPKEGPSILRIQQVVRGDSAAYFCASSPMAGVRTDTQYFGPGTRLTVL.

This chain links TRBV5-1 with TRBJ2-5; D is perhaps TRBD1 (6 bases). There are 12 residues in the CDR3. The V and J ends lost 6 bases and 7 bases respectively, with 13 bases between them. CDR1 and CDR2 from the germline V gene are SGHRS and YFSETQ. The CDR3 loop reads CASTLQGRTQYF. The CDR3 DNA sequence: TGCGCCAGCACGTTACAGGGAAGGACCCAGTACTTC. The full variable domain, with the rest looked up from reference TRBV5-1 and TRBJ2-5, is KAGVTQTPRYLIKTRGQQVTLSCSPISGHRSVSWYQQTPGQGLQFLFEYFSETQRNKGNFPGRFSGRQFSNSRSEMNVSTLELGDSALYLCASTLQGRTQYFGPGTRLLVL.

V usage is TRBV4-1 and J usage is TRBJ2-7; perhaps TRBD1 as D (6 bases). CDR3 length equals 16 residues. V shed 0 bases and J shed 7 bases, with 19 bases lying between them. Germline V gene data show CDR1 as MGHRA and CDR2 as YSYEKL. The CDR3, as DNA: TGCGCCAGCAGCCAAGATCGAGGACAGCCCTCCAGGGAGCAGTACTTC. It translates to CASSQDRGQPSREQYF.

V is TRBV5-4 and J is TRBJ2-5; 7 bases are a match to TRBD2. CDR3 length equals 16 residues. The germline V gene encodes CDR1 SGHNT and CDR2 YYREEE (reference sequence). V shed 3 bases, J shed 5 bases, and the junction held 13 bases outside the gene matches. CDR3: CASSSLGTTRTETQYF. The CDR3 DNA is TGTGCCAGCAGCTCCCTTGGGACTACTAGAACGGAGACCCAGTACTTC.

This chain connects TRBV5-1 to TRBJ2-1, with D unclear. The CDR3 extends over 15 amino acids. The germline CDR1 and CDR2 sequences are SGHRS and YFSETQ. V lost 0 bases, J lost 0 bases, and 7 bases lay in between. For the CDR3, the DNA is TGCGCCAGCAGCTTGGCTCCGGGCTCCTACAATGAGCAGTTCTTC. It encodes CASSLAPGSYNEQFF.